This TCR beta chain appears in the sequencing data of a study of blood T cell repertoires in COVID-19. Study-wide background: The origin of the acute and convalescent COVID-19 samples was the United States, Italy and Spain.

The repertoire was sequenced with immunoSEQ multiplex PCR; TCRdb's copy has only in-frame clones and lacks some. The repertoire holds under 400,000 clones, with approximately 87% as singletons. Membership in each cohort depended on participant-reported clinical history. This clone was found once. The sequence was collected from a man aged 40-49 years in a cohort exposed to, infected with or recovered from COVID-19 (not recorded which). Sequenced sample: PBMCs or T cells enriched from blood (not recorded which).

CDR3 sequence: CASSFQGLVTGELFF. CDR3 sequence (DNA): TGTGCCAGCAGCTTTCAGGGGCTGGTCACCGGGGAGCTGTTTTTT. This rearrangement joins TRBV7-9 to TRBJ2-2; perhaps TRBD1 as D (6 bases). CDR3 length equals 15 residues. The V end lost 3 bases, the J end lost 4 bases, and 12 bases lay between the germline ends. Germline loops: CDR1 SEHNR, CDR2 FQNEAQ (reference sequence).